A single sample is the source of the 19 T cell receptor beta chains below, sequenced in a study of blood T cell repertoires in COVID-19. Here immunoSEQ multiplex PCR was the method, and the copy in TCRdb shows in-frame clones only, minus some. The sample includes over 120,000 clones, around 80% of them seen just once. The sequencing input was peripheral blood. These receptors originate from a man aged 65 to 79 who had recovered from COVID-19.

This chain joins TRBV27 and TRBJ2-1; the D gene is possibly TRBD2 (7 bases). Germline CDR1 and CDR2: MNHEY and SMNVEV (reference sequence). Trimming removed 8 bases at V and 4 bases at J, with 18 bases between. The CDR3 is 15 residues long. In DNA, the CDR3 is TGTGCCAGCTCCGGACGGGGGGCGTATTACAATGAGCAGTTCTTC. Its translation is CASSGRGAYYNEQFF.

This sequence joins TRBV5-1 and TRBJ2-1, with D perhaps TRBD1 (5 bases). V was cut by 1 base and J by 9 bases, with 14 bases left in between. Germline-derived CDR1 and CDR2 are SGHRS and YFSETQ. The CDR3 length is 14 residues. The CDR3 here is CASSLQRVQGEQFF. CDR3 coding DNA: TGCGCCAGCAGCTTGCAAAGGGTCCAGGGTGAGCAGTTCTTC.

V and J are TRBV6-6 and TRBJ1-2; a possible D gene is TRBD1 (5 bases). The germline V gene encodes CDR1 MNHNY and CDR2 SVGAGI (reference sequence). The V gene lost 1 base and the J gene lost 8 bases, with 11 bases spanning the gap. The CDR3 runs 13 residues. The CDR3 sequence: CASSYLERGGYTF. For the CDR3, the DNA is TGTGCCAGCAGTTACTTAGAAAGGGGAGGCTACACCTTC.

The V call is TRBV20-1, the J call TRBJ1-2; D remains unclear. The ends were cut back, 3 bases at V and 0 bases at J, with 8 bases in the middle. Germline CDR1 is DFQATT and CDR2 is SNEGSKA (reference sequence). The CDR3 consists of 13 residues. CDR3 bases: TGCAGTGCTAGTCCGTCCCCTAACTATGGCTACACCTTC. This gives the protein CSASPSPNYGYTF.

This clone was seen a few times. The gene calls are TRBV7-3 and TRBJ1-6; D ambiguous. The CDR3 totals 14 residues. Trimming removed 1 base from V and 5 bases from J, with 6 bases in between. Germline CDR1 reads SGHTA; CDR2 reads FQGTGA. The CDR3 region has the DNA TGTGCCAGCAGCTTAAGAGCCGATAATTCACCCCTCCACTTT. This gives the protein CASSLRADNSPLHF.

A remark on this clone: The junction departs from germline at one end; a sequencing error may be responsible. The gene calls are TRBV30 and TRBJ1-2, with TRBD1 matching 9 bases. The CDR3 has 12 residues. CDR1 GTSNPN and CDR2 SVGIG come from the germline V gene (reference sequence). The chain's CDR3 is CAWSAQQGASLF. CDR3 sequence (DNA): TGTGCCTGGAGTGCTCAACAGGGGGCCTCGCTCTTC.

The chain recombines TRBV24-1 with TRBJ2-3, with D possibly matching TRBD2 (5 bases). V lost 3 bases and J lost 1, with 10 bases in between. This CDR3 region has 15 residues. The germline V gene encodes CDR1 KGHDR and CDR2 SFDVKD. The CDR3 here is CATSDTGEGTDTQYF. The CDR3 DNA follows: TGTGCCACCAGTGATACCGGGGAAGGCACAGATACGCAGTATTTT.

V gene TRBV9 combines with J gene TRBJ1-5, with D possibly TRBD1 on 5 matching bases. Germline values: CDR1 SGDLS, CDR2 YYNGEE. Trimming pared 0 bases from V and 7 bases from J, leaving 11 bases between. CDR3 length: 14 residues. The DNA for the CDR3 is TGTGCCAGCAGCGTAGATGGGGGGTGGCAGCCCCAGCATTTT. Translated, it gives CASSVDGGWQPQHF.

This clone was seen a handful of times. The chain recombines TRBV3-1 (or the pseudogene TRBV3-2) with TRBJ2-1; tentative D call: TRBD2 (5 bases). Trimming took off 4 bases at V and 8 bases at J, with 15 bases between the two ends. Germline V lookup: CDR1 LGHDT, CDR2 YNNKEL (reference sequence). The CDR3 totals 14 residues. Here the CDR3 DNA reads TGTGCCAGCAGCCGGGCGCCCGGGGATGATGAGCAGTTCTTC. As protein: CASSRAPGDDEQFF.

This clone has a handful of counts. The chain employs TRBV2 and TRBJ2-5; 7 nucleotides match TRBD1. Germline CDR1 and CDR2: SNHLY and FYNNEI. The CDR3 covers 13 residues. The trim removed 8 bases at V and 2 bases at J, leaving 5 bases unmatched. CDR3 nucleotides: TGTGCCAGCTCTCAGACAGGGCAAGAGACCCAGTACTTC. Its translation is CASSQTGQETQYF.

As for this clone: At one boundary the junction diverges from the germline segment, which might be a read error. The chain recombines TRBV19 with TRBJ2-3; 10 bases fit TRBD1. The CDR3 length is 13 residues. Germline loops: CDR1 LNHDA, CDR2 SQIVND (reference sequence). The CDR3 is CPLGQGETDTQYF. The DNA for the CDR3 is TGCCCGCTTGGACAGGGGGAGACAGATACGCAGTATTTT.

This clone was seen a few times. The chain joins TRBV18 to TRBJ2-1; D may be TRBD1 (6 bases). The CDR3 covers 14 residues. Trimming removed 3 bases from V and 4 bases from J, with 10 bases in between. CDR1 KGHSH and CDR2 LQKENI come from the germline V gene. The CDR3 reads CASSPAGAYNEQFF. CDR3 in DNA: TGTGCCAGCTCACCGGCAGGGGCATACAATGAGCAGTTCTTC.

This chain connects TRBV25-1 to TRBJ1-6; 7 bases are shared with TRBD1. V trimming: 3 bases; J trimming: 7 bases; junction bases outside the gene matches: 9. Germline CDR1 and CDR2: MGHDK and SYGVNS. The length of the CDR3 is 16 residues. CDR3 bases: TGTGCCAGCAGTGACAAAGGGGGCGCAGGAAATTCACCCCTCCACTTT. The encoded protein is CASSDKGGAGNSPLHF. The whole variable domain, remainder taken from reference TRBV25-1 and TRBJ1-6, is EADIYQTPRYLVIGTGKKITLECSQTMGHDKMYWYQQDPGMELHLIHYSYGVNSTEKGDLSSESTVSRIRTEHFPLTLESARPSHTSQYLCASSDKGGAGNSPLHFGNGTRLTVT.

This rearrangement joins TRBV29-1 to TRBJ2-1, with TRBD1 matching over 8 bases. Trimming at V came to 7 bases and at J to 8 bases, leaving 7 bases not matched to a gene. Germline CDR1 SQVTM, CDR2 ANQGSEA. The length of the CDR3 is 12 residues. The CDR3 loop is CSGTGQADEQFF. The CDR3 DNA follows: TGCAGCGGTACGGGACAGGCCGATGAGCAGTTCTTC.

This CDR3 reads CASSERTGIDEQYF. The CDR3, as DNA: TGTGCCAGCAGCGAGAGAACAGGGATAGACGAGCAGTACTTC. The genes are TRBV3-1 (or the pseudogene TRBV3-2) and TRBJ2-7; tentative D call: TRBD1 (6 bases). With 5 bases removed from V and 5 bases from J, the gap between germline ends came to 16 bases. From germline, CDR1 is LGHDT and CDR2 YNNKEL (reference sequence). The CDR3 extends over 14 amino acids.

The chain recombines TRBV4-1 with TRBJ2-1, with a possible D match to TRBD2 (7 bases). The germline V gene has CDR1 MGHRA and CDR2 YSYEKL. V dropped 4 bases and J dropped 4 bases, with 17 bases sitting between them. The CDR3 spans 16 residues. The DNA for the CDR3 is TGCGCCAGCAGCCCCGACGTAGGGGGGGAATACAATGAGCAGTTCTTC. This encodes CASSPDVGGEYNEQFF.

V usage is TRBV5-1 and J usage is TRBJ2-1; TRBD2 matches 8 bases. Trimming took 0 bases from V and 6 from J; bases not matched to a gene: 8. Germline V gives CDR1 SGHRS, CDR2 YFSETQ. This CDR3 is built from 16 residues. CDR3 sequence: CASSLGPGTSVNEQFF. The DNA for the CDR3 is TGCGCCAGCAGCTTGGGACCGGGGACTAGTGTCAATGAGCAGTTCTTC.

The V gene is TRBV20-1, the J gene TRBJ2-1; TRBD2 might be the D (6 bases). V dropped 3 bases and J dropped 9 bases, with 24 bases sitting between them. CDR3 length: 16 amino acids. Germline V lookup: CDR1 DFQATT, CDR2 SNEGSKA (reference sequence). CDR3 in amino acids: CSASRSGLSFSIEQFF. CDR3 nucleotide sequence: TGCAGTGCTAGTCGCTCGGGACTTTCCTTCAGTATTGAGCAGTTCTTC.

This chain links TRBV5-1 with TRBJ2-4, with 10 bases lining up with TRBD1. The J segment lost 1 base and the V segment lost 5 bases, leaving 6 bases of the junction unmatched. From germline, CDR1 is SGHRS and CDR2 YFSETQ. CDR3 length equals 16 residues. CDR3 DNA sequence: TGCGCCAGCAGTTCCGGGACAGGGGTGGCCAAAAACATTCAGTACTTC. Translated, it gives CASSSGTGVAKNIQYF.